This T cell receptor beta chain was recorded in a study of beta chain features in type 1 diabetes. There are a few counts of this clone. The target antigen is unknown. Trimming removed 9 bases from V and 10 bases from J; junction bases left unmatched: 10. Germline-derived CDR1 and CDR2 are ENHRY and SYGVKD. CDR3 length equals 13 residues. TCRB transcripts that were expressed got sequenced, as all of the isolated RNA had been reverse transcribed. Sequenced by immunoSEQ multiplex PCR; TCRdb stores in-frame clones only, minus some. The table records 250,000 or so clones, approximately 15% of them present only once. Purity exceeding 95% was reached by all sorted populations. Broader study findings: Patients with Type 1 diabetes showed moderately but significantly shorter TCRB CDR3s in all four CD4+ subsets.

The clonotype comes from a man aged 25 to 40 with type 1 diabetes. The chain employs TRBV10-3 and TRBJ2-1, with 9 bases that match TRBD1. Sequenced sample: naive CD4+ T cells from blood. The CDR3 DNA sequence: TGTGCCATACGTCCCGGGACAGGGCACGAGCAGTTCTTC. This translates into CAIRPGTGHEQFF.